The source of this T cell receptor beta chain is a study of T cells expressing NK-cell markers. Germline V CDR1 and CDR2: SGDLS, YYNGEE. This CDR3 has 15 residues. TCRdb re-called the 5' RACE reads and catalogs CDR3 proteins one per entry, DNA excluded. In all, the sample yields roughly 390,000 distinct CDR3 sequences. The gene calls are TRBV9 and TRBJ1-4; TCRdb calls TRBD1, which cannot be checked without DNA. The sequence derives from a man aged 18-70 years in good health. The specimen sequenced was blood T cells: a sorted CD56 or NKG2C T cell subset, CD4+ or CD8+ T cells, or bulk PBMC T cells (not recorded which). The CDR3 loop is CASSVAPDRGEKLFF. The whole variable domain, filled in from reference TRBV9 and TRBJ1-4, reads DSGVTQTPKHLITATGQRVTLRCSPRSGDLSVYWYQQSLDQGLQFLIQYYNGEERAKGNILERFSAQQFPDLHSELNLSSLELGDSALYFCASSVAPDRGEKLFFGSGTQLSVL.